These 2 T cell receptor beta chains came from one sample sequenced in a study of OX40 agonist ivuxolimab in advanced cancers. Data came from immunoSEQ multiplex PCR; TCRdb stores just in-frame clones and leaves some out. Here the sample spans roughly 56,000 clones, about 82% being singletons. The input for sequencing was CD4+ or CD8+ T cells sorted from blood, taken in a trial of the OX40 agonist ivuxolimab. The receptors originated from an adult with an advanced solid tumor such as melanoma, head and neck, liver or kidney cancer.

The rearrangement uses TRBV7-9 and TRBJ1-4, with 11 bases lining up with TRBD1. The trim removed 4 bases at V and 4 bases at J, leaving 5 bases unmatched. The CDR3 loop spans 16 amino acids. Germline V gene data show CDR1 as SEHNR and CDR2 as FQNEAQ (reference sequence). The CDR3 loop reads CASSSAGTGGNEKLFF. The CDR3 bases are TGTGCCAGCAGCTCCGCCGGGACAGGGGGTAATGAAAAACTGTTTTTT.

This sequence joins TRBV5-6 and TRBJ2-6; D is unclear. Germline CDR1 reads SGHDT; CDR2 reads YYEEEE. This CDR3 spans 14 amino acids. V lost 2 bases, J lost 0 bases, and 3 bases lay in between. CDR3 nucleotides: TGTGCCAGCAGCTTCCTCTCTGGGGCCAACGTCCTGACTTTC. Translation: CASSFLSGANVLTF.